This T cell receptor (beta chain) emerged from a study of blood T cells in healthy people across ages. It was with a sample-barcoded 5' primer and a J-beta primer mix that a second PCR of about 6 to 12 cycles was run. From each sample, at least 2.5 million paired-end reads containing CDR3 were obtained. One entry per CDR3 protein results from TCRdb running MiXCR on the 5' RACE reads. Of roughly 1,700,000 distinct CDR3 sequences listed, 28% are singletons. Trimming pared 7 bases from V and 3 bases from J, leaving 10 bases between. Germline loops: CDR1 SGHRS, CDR2 YFSETQ. CDR3 length: 12 amino acids. The receptor was isolated from a woman aged 25 to 45 in good health. This rearrangement joins TRBV5-1 to TRBJ1-1; D is perhaps TRBD1 (5 bases). The specimen was blood. This CDR3 reads CASREGYTEAFF. The CDR3 DNA reads as TGCGCCAGCCGCGAGGGGTACACTGAAGCTTTCTTT.